The T cell receptor (beta chain) under discussion was sequenced for a study of Ad26.COV2.S vaccination and SARS-CoV-2 variants. General study points: Spike-specific TCR breadth ran higher among vaccine recipients than placebo recipients.

On this clone: The antigen remains unidentified.

Trimming removed 0 bases from V and 2 bases from J, with 10 bases in between. The CDR3 totals 15 residues. Germline loops: CDR1 SGHRS, CDR2 YFSETQ. Sequenced by immunoSEQ multiplex PCR; TCRdb stores in-frame clones only, minus some. There are over 90,000 clones in the sample; around 80% occur only once, and approximately 15% lies in the top ten. This chain connects TRBV5-1 to TRBJ2-3; D possibly corresponds to TRBD2 (5 bases). This TCR was recovered from a human donor who had recovered from COVID-19. The input for sequencing was peripheral blood, taken after recovery from COVID-19. The CDR3 loop is CASSLAGKVTDTQYF. CDR3 nucleotide sequence: TGCGCCAGCAGCTTGGCGGGGAAAGTCACAGATACGCAGTATTTT.